This T cell receptor (beta chain) is drawn from a study of blood T cell repertoires in COVID-19. Overall study: Acute and convalescent COVID-19 samples came from the United States, Italy and Spain.

This table comes from immunoSEQ multiplex PCR, and its TCRdb copy is limited to in-frame clones, with some not included. The sample carries just over 300,000 clones, over 75% recorded once. The CDR3 consists of 19 residues. V lost 1 base, J lost 2 bases, and 9 bases stayed unmatched. CDR1 and CDR2 from the germline V gene are SGHDN and FVKESK. This clone was counted once. Cohort 3 recovered donors had two negative PCRs, clearance, or symptom resolution. Sequences were obtained from PBMCs or T cells enriched from blood (not recorded which). The chain couples TRBV14 to TRBJ2-1, with TRBD2 matching 12 bases. This sequence originates from a man under 40 who had recovered from COVID-19. The chain's CDR3 is CASSQVVASGRGPYNEQFF. For the CDR3, the DNA is TGTGCCAGCAGCCAAGTGGTGGCTAGCGGGAGGGGCCCCTACAATGAGCAGTTCTTC.